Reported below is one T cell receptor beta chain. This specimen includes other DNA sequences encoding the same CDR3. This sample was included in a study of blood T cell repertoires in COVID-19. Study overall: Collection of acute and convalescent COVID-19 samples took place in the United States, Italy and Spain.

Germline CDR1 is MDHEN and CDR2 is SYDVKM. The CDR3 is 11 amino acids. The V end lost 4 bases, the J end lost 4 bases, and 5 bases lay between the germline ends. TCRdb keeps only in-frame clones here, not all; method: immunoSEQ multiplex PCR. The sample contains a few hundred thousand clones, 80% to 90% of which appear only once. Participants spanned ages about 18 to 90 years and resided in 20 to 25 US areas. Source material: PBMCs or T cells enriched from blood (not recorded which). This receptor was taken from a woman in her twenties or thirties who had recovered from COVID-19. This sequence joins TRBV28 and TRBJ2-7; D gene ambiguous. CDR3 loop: CASSSRYEQYF. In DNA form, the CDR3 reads TGTGCCAGCAGTTCTAGATACGAGCAGTACTTC.